The TCR beta chain under discussion was sequenced for a study of T cells in Graves' hyperthyroidism and ophthalmopathy. Findings of the study overall: Model predictions of ophthalmopathy came a median about 6.3 months before onset.

What was amplified from RNA transcripts were TCR beta CDR3 regions. First-round RT-PCR targeting the TCR CDR3 was performed with the HTBI primer set. One entry per CDR3 protein, called by TCRdb with MiXCR from the multiplex PCR reads. This sample has more than 550,000 distinct CDR3 sequences, with roughly a sixth found just once. In patients aged 18 to 65, hyperthyroidism was newly diagnosed, with duration under 2 months. The CDR3 consists of 16 residues. V shed 6 bases and J 0 bases; nucleotides not matched to a gene: 7. Germline lookup yields CDR1 DFQATT and CDR2 SNEGSKA (reference sequence). This clonotype was seen repeatedly, ten times or more. Its specificity is not known.

The chain employs TRBV20-1 and TRBJ2-3; 12 nucleotides match TRBD2. The source material was blood. The sequence derives from a woman aged 50 to 60 with Graves' hyperthyroidism that later progressed to Graves' ophthalmopathy. CDR3 bases: TGCAGTGCCCGAGCGGGGACTAGCGGGAGCACAGATACGCAGTATTTT. Translation gives CSARAGTSGSTDTQYF.